A single sample is the source of the 22 T cell receptor beta chains below, sequenced in a study of OX40 agonist ivuxolimab in advanced cancers. The protocol was immunoSEQ multiplex PCR, while the TCRdb copy is restricted to in-frame clones and leaves out a portion. The sample contains 90,000 to 120,000 clones, around 93% of which appear only once. The specimen was CD4+ or CD8+ T cells sorted from blood, collected in a trial of the OX40 agonist ivuxolimab. The origin of the receptors is an adult with an advanced solid tumor such as melanoma, head and neck, liver or kidney cancer.

This chain joins TRBV29-1 and TRBJ1-5; no clear D gene. The germline CDR1 and CDR2 sequences are SQVTM and ANQGSEA. V was pared by 4 bases and J by 0 bases, with 7 bases between. This CDR3 is 13 amino acids long. The CDR3 is CSVATNSNQPQHF. The CDR3 coding sequence is TGCAGCGTTGCCACTAATAGCAATCAGCCCCAGCATTTT.

The gene calls are TRBV2 and TRBJ1-1; D is possibly TRBD1 (5 bases). The ends were cut back, 6 bases at V and 7 bases at J, with 18 bases in the middle. The CDR3 runs 14 residues. CDR1 is SNHLY, CDR2 FYNNEI, per germline. The CDR3 loop reads CASRPAGGFDEAFF. In DNA, the CDR3 is TGTGCCAGCAGGCCCGCGGGGGGGTTTGATGAAGCTTTCTTT.

In this sample, this clone turned up many times. The rearrangement uses TRBV19 and TRBJ2-5; 8 bases are shared with TRBD2. The V and J ends lost 2 bases and 6 bases, in that order; junction bases with no gene match: 8. CDR3 length: 15 amino acids. CDR1 and CDR2 (germline): LNHDA, SQIVND (reference sequence). The CDR3 DNA follows: TGTGCCAGTAGTATACCCGCGGGAGGTACAAAGACCCAGTACTTC. Translation: CASSIPAGGTKTQYF.

This clone was seen once. The V call is TRBV5-1, the J call TRBJ2-7, with 10 nucleotides matching TRBD1. CDR1 is SGHRS, CDR2 YFSETQ, per germline. This CDR3 is built from 14 residues. V lost 3 bases to trimming and J lost 6 bases; unmatched junction nucleotides: 6. DNA of the CDR3: TGCGCCAGCAGCTCTGCCGGGACAGGGGTCGAGCAGTACTTC. Translating it yields CASSSAGTGVEQYF.

V usage is TRBV5-5 and J usage is TRBJ2-3, with D possibly matching TRBD2 (5 bases). The CDR3 is 15 residues long. Germline loops: CDR1 SGHKS, CDR2 YYEKEE (reference sequence). The V end lost 4 bases, the J end lost 0 bases, and 12 bases lay between the germline ends. In nucleotides, the CDR3 is TGTGCCAGCAGCCTGGATGGACTCAGCACAGATACGCAGTATTTT. The encoded protein is CASSLDGLSTDTQYF.

This chain uses TRBV9 with TRBJ2-3, with 10 bases identical to TRBD2. J lost 4 bases, V lost 7 bases, and 9 bases had no gene match. Germline loops: CDR1 SGDLS, CDR2 YYNGEE. This CDR3 contains 15 residues. The CDR3 protein is CASGHGSGRSDTQYF. DNA for the CDR3: TGTGCCAGCGGTCATGGTAGCGGGAGGTCAGATACGCAGTATTTT.

The V gene is TRBV6-1, the J gene TRBJ2-2; D uncertain. Germline V gives CDR1 MNHNS, CDR2 SASEGT. Trimming took 6 bases from V and 5 from J, leaving 13 bases between them. CDR3 length equals 14 residues. The CDR3 DNA sequence: TGTGCCAGCAGCGGTTCCTTGGGGACCGGGGAGCTGTTTTTT. Translating gives CASSGSLGTGELFF.

This clone was found a few times. The rearrangement uses TRBV27 and TRBJ2-1, with a possible D match to TRBD2 (6 bases). CDR1 is MNHEY, CDR2 SMNVEV, per germline (reference sequence). V was pared by 6 bases and J by 2 bases, with 17 bases between. This CDR3 is built from 16 residues. The CDR3 coding sequence is TGTGCCAGCAGCTTACTAGCATTCGAAACCTACAATGAGCAGTTCTTC. Protein: CASSLLAFETYNEQFF.

The CDR3 loop is CASSLWEGNQPQHF. The CDR3 DNA is TGTGCCAGCAGCTTGTGGGAGGGGAATCAGCCCCAGCATTTT. The chain links TRBV5-4 to TRBJ1-5, with D possibly matching TRBD1 (5 bases). Germline loops: CDR1 SGHNT, CDR2 YYREEE (reference sequence). V was cut by 1 base and J by 4 bases, with 9 bases left in between. The CDR3 runs to 14 residues.

The V gene is TRBV9, the J gene TRBJ2-3; D is uncertain. V lost 1 base to trimming and J lost 1 base, with 4 bases between them. This CDR3 has 13 residues. Per germline, CDR1 SGDLS and CDR2 YYNGEE. The CDR3 region is CASSVFGTDTQYF. In nucleotides, the CDR3 is TGTGCCAGCAGCGTATTTGGCACAGATACGCAGTATTTT.

The chain links TRBV28 to TRBJ2-6; no reliable D call. This CDR3 is 18 amino acids long. Trimming removed 4 bases at V and 0 bases at J, with 16 bases between. CDR1 and CDR2 from the germline V gene are MDHEN and SYDVKM. CDR3 nucleotides: TGTGCCAGCAGTTCCCCGCCCGGACGGATCTCTGGGGCCAACGTCCTGACTTTC. Translation: CASSSPPGRISGANVLTF.

The chain joins TRBV19 to TRBJ1-1, with 10 bases that match TRBD1. The V and J ends lost 7 bases and 1 base, in that order; junction bases with no gene match: 3. This CDR3 region has 14 residues. Germline CDR1 is LNHDA and CDR2 is SQIVND (reference sequence). The CDR3 spells CASIDRGRNTEAFF. The CDR3 bases are TGTGCCAGTATCGACAGGGGGCGGAACACTGAAGCTTTCTTT.

This clone was recorded once. The chain couples TRBV7-2 to TRBJ2-7; 10 nucleotides agree with TRBD2. Germline V gene lookup returns CDR1 SGHTA and CDR2 FQGNSA. This CDR3 has 16 residues. Losses at the gene ends were 0 bases for V and 0 bases for J; bases not matched to a gene: 2. The CDR3 loop reads CASSLAASGSSYEQYF. In DNA, the CDR3 is TGTGCCAGCAGCTTAGCGGCTAGCGGGAGCTCCTACGAGCAGTACTTC. Combining the CDR3 with reference TRBV7-2 and TRBJ2-7 gives the whole variable domain GAGVSQSPSNKVTEKGKDVELRCDPISGHTALYWYRQSLGQGLEFLIYFQGNSAPDKSGLPSDRFSAERTGGSVSTLTIQRTQQEDSAVYLCASSLAASGSSYEQYFGPGTRLTVT.

The gene calls are TRBV6-1 and TRBJ1-1, with a possible D match to TRBD1 (6 bases). V lost 6 bases and J 2 bases, leaving 13 bases between the germline ends. The CDR3 totals 14 residues. Germline V lookup: CDR1 MNHNS, CDR2 SASEGT. CDR3 coding DNA: TGTGCCAGCAGGCAGGGGAACGTCAACACTGAAGCTTTCTTT. The encoded protein is CASRQGNVNTEAFF.

The chain is built from TRBV6-5 and TRBJ1-1; 9 nucleotides align to TRBD1. Losses at the gene ends were 7 bases for V and 5 bases for J; bases not matched to a gene: 11. Germline assignment: CDR1 MNHEY and CDR2 SVGAGI. The CDR3 extends over 15 amino acids. The CDR3 loop is CASTSRQGGGTEAFF. The CDR3 bases are TGTGCCAGCACTTCGAGACAGGGGGGAGGGACTGAAGCTTTCTTT.

The chain recombines TRBV7-3 with TRBJ2-3; D is possibly TRBD2 (5 bases). Germline V gives CDR1 SGHTA, CDR2 FQGTGA. This CDR3 has 15 amino acids. With 1 base removed from V and 1 base from J, the gap between germline ends came to 9 bases. The CDR3 spells CASSLSASRTDTQYF. CDR3 DNA: TGTGCCAGCAGCTTAAGTGCTAGCCGCACAGATACGCAGTATTTT.

The J gene is TRBJ2-1, the V gene TRBV18; 8 nucleotides align to TRBD2. The germline gives CDR1 KGHSH, CDR2 LQKENI. The CDR3 runs 18 residues. J gave up 6 bases and V 8 bases, and 21 bases lay outside the gene matches. The CDR3 DNA follows: TGTGCCAGCCGCAGGCAAGCGGGAGTGCCCGACCATATCAATGAGCAGTTCTTC. This encodes CASRRQAGVPDHINEQFF.

The V and J genes are TRBV4-3 and TRBJ2-7; possible D gene TRBD2, 7 bases. The V end lost 0 bases, the J end lost 3 bases, and 21 bases lay between the germline ends. This CDR3 comprises 18 residues. CDR1 and CDR2 (germline): LGHNA, YSLEER. CDR3 bases: TGCGCCAGCAGCCAAGAGGGAGGGGGGCTTGGGCTGTTCTACGAGCAGTACTTC. It codes for CASSQEGGGLGLFYEQYF.

V usage is TRBV29-1 and J usage is TRBJ2-5, with unresolved D. The germline V gene encodes CDR1 SQVTM and CDR2 ANQGSEA. CDR3 length: 11 amino acids. V was trimmed by 8 bases and J by 4 bases, leaving 11 bases between them. The CDR3 here is CSPRTGETQYF. DNA of the CDR3: TGCAGCCCTCGGACGGGAGAGACCCAGTACTTC.

This clone occurred once. This chain links TRBV28 with TRBJ2-7, with TRBD1 identical over 8 bases. CDR3 size: 14 residues. V was pared by 6 bases and J by 7 bases, with 11 bases of the junction left unmatched. CDR1 is MDHEN, CDR2 SYDVKM, per germline. CDR3: CASRTGERMREQYF. The CDR3 DNA sequence: TGTGCCAGCAGGACAGGGGAGAGAATGAGGGAGCAGTACTTC.

The V and J genes are TRBV5-6 and TRBJ2-6; a weak D match, TRBD2 (5 bases). Trimming left V 3 bases short and J 0 bases short, with 13 bases between. This CDR3 spans 17 amino acids. Germline V gene lookup returns CDR1 SGHDT and CDR2 YYEEEE. CDR3 DNA: TGTGCCAGCAGCTCGGGATCCCCCCTCTCTGGGGCCAACGTCCTGACTTTC. Translated, it gives CASSSGSPLSGANVLTF.

To note about this clone: The junction departs from germline at one end; a sequencing error may be responsible. This chain joins TRBV7-7 and TRBJ2-5; 8 bases are shared with TRBD2. CDR1 and CDR2 from the germline V gene are SSHAT and FNYEAQ (reference sequence). The CDR3 sequence is 15 residues long. The CDR3 here is CASSQHSGVRETQYF. CDR3 bases: TGTGCTAGCAGCCAACATAGCGGGGTCAGGGAGACCCAGTACTTC.